Below are 21 T cell receptor beta chains sequenced from a single sample in a study of T-cell reconstitution after alpha-beta-depleted transplantation in children. TCRbeta library preparation incorporated unique molecular identifiers. TCRdb redid the calling of the PCR reads with MiXCR, one entry per CDR3 protein. The profile shows about 340,000 distinct CDR3 sequences, about an eighth of them singletons. The sample in question was PBMCs, obtained from the stem cell graft. Receptors originate from a human donor who donated a stem cell graft to a child with Fanconi anemia.

This clonotype was recorded a few times. The rearrangement joins TRBV13 to TRBJ1-4; the D gene is possibly TRBD1 (5 bases). Germline lookup yields CDR1 PRHDT and CDR2 FYEKMQ (reference sequence). The length of the CDR3 is 15 residues. Between the trimmed V and J ends, which lost 5 bases and 11 bases, there was a span of 21 bases. The CDR3 DNA reads as TGTGCCAGCAGCGACCGACTCTCCGGGACGCGGAAACTGTTTTTT. Residues: CASSDRLSGTRKLFF.

This rearrangement joins TRBV6-1 to TRBJ1-2; D is unclear. Trimming removed 10 bases at V and 4 bases at J, with 19 bases between. The CDR3 has 14 amino acids. Germline lookup yields CDR1 MNHNS and CDR2 SASEGT. CDR3: CATSRASPSYGYTF. The CDR3 nucleotides are TGTGCCACCTCTCGGGCATCCCCTTCCTATGGCTACACCTTC.

This clonotype turned up a few times. The genes are TRBV7-8 and TRBJ2-1; 13 bases line up with TRBD2. Trimming took 5 bases from V and 6 from J; bases not matched to a gene: 7. From germline, CDR1 is SGHVS and CDR2 FQNEAQ. This CDR3 region has 16 residues. The DNA for the CDR3 is TGTGCCAGCAGCCTAAGAAGGACTAGCGGGGGCAATGAGCAGTTCTTC. This sequence encodes CASSLRRTSGGNEQFF. The variable domain in full, completed from reference TRBV7-8 and TRBJ2-1, reads GAGVSQSPRYKVAKRGQDVALRCDPISGHVSLFWYQQALGQGPEFLTYFQNEAQLDKSGLPSDRFFAERPEGSVSTLKIQRTQQEDSAVYLCASSLRRTSGGNEQFFGPGTRLTVL.

This clonotype showed up many times. The chain joins TRBV5-1 to TRBJ2-1; TRBD2 might be the D (6 bases). V was cut by 2 bases and J by 8 bases, with 14 bases left in between. Germline V CDR1 and CDR2: SGHRS, YFSETQ. There are 14 residues in the CDR3. The CDR3 region is CASSLKQSGDEQFF. DNA for the CDR3: TGCGCCAGCAGCTTAAAACAATCGGGGGATGAGCAGTTCTTC.

This rearrangement joins TRBV3-1 to TRBJ2-5; TRBD1 matches at 10 bases. V dropped 5 bases and J dropped 5; count of bases not matched to a gene: 11. Germline V gene sequence: CDR1 LGHDT, CDR2 YNNKEL (reference sequence). The CDR3 length is 16 residues. CDR3 nucleotide sequence: TGTGCCAGCAGCAGACCGGGACAGGGGCTTCAGGAGACCCAGTACTTC. Encoded protein: CASSRPGQGLQETQYF.

This clonotype was seen more than once but under ten times. This chain connects TRBV18 to TRBJ1-3; D is undetermined. The V gene's germline CDR1 is KGHSH and CDR2 LQKENI. The CDR3 sequence is 13 residues long. V gave up 3 bases and J gave up 2 bases, with 5 bases separating them. The CDR3 coding sequence is TGTGCCAGCTCACCCCAGCCTGGAAACACCATATATTTT. This translates into CASSPQPGNTIYF.

The rearrangement uses TRBV7-2 and TRBJ1-6; TRBD1 might be the D (6 bases). This CDR3 comprises 16 residues. Germline V CDR1 and CDR2: SGHTA, FQGNSA. Trimming cost V 1 base and J 10 bases, with 17 bases left between them. In nucleotides, the CDR3 is TGTGCCAGCAGCTTAGTACCGGCAGGGGAAAGCTCACCCCTCCACTTT. Translated: CASSLVPAGESSPLHF.

This clonotype turned up a few times. J is TRBJ1-1 and V is TRBV29-1, with TRBD1 identical over 12 bases. Germline V gives CDR1 SQVTM, CDR2 ANQGSEA. The CDR3 is made up of 14 amino acids. With V trimmed by 1 base and J by 5 bases, 2 bases remained unmatched. CDR3 bases: TGCAGCGTTGAAGGGGGACAGGGGGCGACTGAAGCTTTCTTT. Translating gives CSVEGGQGATEAFF. Filled out from reference TRBV29-1 and TRBJ1-1, the complete variable domain reads SAVISQKPSRDICQRGTSLTIQCQVDSQVTMMFWYRQQPGQSLTLIATANQGSEATYESGFVIDKFPISRPNLTFSTLTVSNMSPEDSSIYLCSVEGGQGATEAFFGQGTRLTVV.

This clonotype showed up just a few times. The CDR3 protein is CATHSNPYNEQFF. The CDR3 DNA reads TGTGCCACCCACTCTAACCCTTACAATGAGCAGTTCTTC. V is TRBV28 and J is TRBJ2-1; D is ambiguous. Germline V gene sequence: CDR1 MDHEN, CDR2 SYDVKM. Trimming shortened V by 10 bases and J by 4 bases, and 14 bases separated the two germline ends. This CDR3 is 13 amino acids long.

This clonotype was seen at least ten times. The rearrangement links TRBV7-2 to TRBJ2-3; the D gene is possibly TRBD1 (6 bases). CDR3 length: 16 residues. Trimming stripped 3 bases from V and 2 bases from J, with 15 bases between. Germline V gives CDR1 SGHTA, CDR2 FQGNSA. CDR3 nucleotide sequence: TGTGCCAGCAGCTTTTGGGGGACACTGAACACAGATACGCAGTATTTT. Translation: CASSFWGTLNTDTQYF.

A few counts support this clonotype. The chain has TRBV7-8 and TRBJ2-7; 7 bases fit TRBD1. This CDR3 is 14 amino acids long. The V gene end was trimmed by 1 base and the J gene end by 6 bases; junction bases not matched to a gene: 6. The V gene's germline CDR1 is SGHVS and CDR2 FQNEAQ. For the CDR3, the DNA is TGTGCCAGCAGCTTAGGGACCTCAGGGGGCGAGCAGTACTTC. This codes for CASSLGTSGGEQYF.

The chain combines TRBV19 with TRBJ1-5, with 9 bases aligning to TRBD1. The CDR3 extends over 15 amino acids. The V and J ends lost 4 bases and 5 bases, in that order; junction bases with no gene match: 6. CDR1 and CDR2 (germline): LNHDA, SQIVND (reference sequence). This CDR3 reads CASSTRDRAYQPQHF. In DNA, the CDR3 is TGTGCCAGTAGTACCCGGGACAGGGCCTATCAGCCCCAGCATTTT.

This clonotype was counted many times. The chain links TRBV7-9 to TRBJ1-6; no clear D gene. CDR3 length: 15 amino acids. V was clipped by 1 base and J by 9 bases, with 13 bases between them. Germline assignment: CDR1 SEHNR and CDR2 FQNEAQ (reference sequence). The CDR3 nucleotides read TGTGCCAGCAGCTTAGAGGACCCTGAACGTTCACCCCTCCACTTT. Translating it yields CASSLEDPERSPLHF.

Many counts were recorded for this clonotype. The gene calls are TRBV4-3 and TRBJ2-7; no definite D call. Germline CDR1 reads LGHNA; CDR2 reads YSLEER. V was clipped by 0 bases and J by 1 base, with 7 bases between them. The CDR3 runs 14 residues. The CDR3, as DNA: TGCGCCAGCAGCCAAGAACGAGGTTCCTACGAGCAGTACTTC. Translating it yields CASSQERGSYEQYF.

The rearrangement uses TRBV6-2 or TRBV6-3 and TRBJ2-7, with 12 bases that match TRBD1. Germline CDR1 MNHEY, CDR2 SVGEGT. V dropped 5 bases and J dropped 4; count of bases not matched to a gene: 6. CDR3 length: 15 residues. CDR3 sequence (DNA): TGTGCCAGCAGTCTGGGGACAGGGGGCTTATACGAGCAGTACTTC. It specifies CASSLGTGGLYEQYF.

This clonotype appeared many times. The rearrangement links TRBV11-2 to TRBJ2-5; D remains unclear. The CDR3 loop spans 12 amino acids. Germline V gives CDR1 SGHAT, CDR2 FQNNGV. V was clipped by 1 base and J by 5 bases, with 5 bases between them. CDR3 in amino acids: CASSLGWETQYF. The DNA for the CDR3 is TGTGCCAGCAGCTTAGGGTGGGAGACCCAGTACTTC.

This rearrangement joins TRBV4-3 to TRBJ2-3; 14 positions match TRBD2. Unmatched junction bases numbered 3, after V lost 0 bases and J lost 1 base. The germline V gene has CDR1 LGHNA and CDR2 YSLEER. This CDR3 is built from 18 residues. The CDR3 DNA reads TGCGCCAGCAGCCAAGAGACTAGCGGGGGGGTGGGCACAGATACGCAGTATTTT. It translates to CASSQETSGGVGTDTQYF.

This clonotype was found once. Since a much larger clone is just one base distant, this may be a read error. This sequence joins TRBV18 and TRBJ2-2; maybe TRBD1 (6 bases). This CDR3 is 16 amino acids long. Per germline, CDR1 KGHSH and CDR2 LQKENI. CDR3 in DNA: TGTACCAGCACCCTAACACAGGGCCGAGACACCGGGGAGCTGTTTTTT. Its protein is CTSTLTQGRDTGELFF.

The CDR3 coding sequence is TGTGCCAGCAGCCGCTATCATGATGGCGGGGAGCTGTTTTTT. Protein product: CASSRYHDGGELFF. The rearrangement links TRBV14 to TRBJ2-2; D remains ambiguous. V shed 4 bases and J shed 7 bases, with 13 bases lying between them. Germline CDR1 and CDR2: SGHDN and FVKESK. The CDR3 loop spans 14 amino acids.

This clonotype was picked up a small number of times. J is TRBJ1-5 and V is TRBV27; TRBD1 is a possible D gene (6 bases). The CDR3 spans 15 residues. Germline V lookup: CDR1 MNHEY, CDR2 SMNVEV (reference sequence). V lost 5 bases, J lost 0 bases, and 11 bases lay in between. The CDR3 coding sequence is TGTGCCAGCAGTCCCGGACAGTATAGCAATCAGCCCCAGCATTTT. Amino acids: CASSPGQYSNQPQHF.

In this sample, this clonotype turned up a few times. This rearrangement joins TRBV2 to TRBJ1-1; D unresolved. CDR1 is SNHLY, CDR2 FYNNEI, per germline. V was clipped by 7 bases and J by 0 bases, with 9 bases between them. This CDR3 comprises 13 residues. CDR3 coding DNA: TGTGCCAGCACGAACAACCTGAACACTGAAGCTTTCTTT. Translating it yields CASTNNLNTEAFF. Combining the CDR3 with reference TRBV2 and TRBJ1-1 gives the whole variable domain EPEVTQTPSHQVTQMGQEVILRCVPISNHLYFYWYRQILGQKVEFLVSFYNNEISEKSEIFDDQFSVERPDGSNFTLKIRSTKLEDSAMYFCASTNNLNTEAFFGQGTRLTVV.